A selection of T cell receptor beta chains follows, all from one sample in a study of blood T cell repertoires in COVID-19. The assay was immunoSEQ multiplex PCR, and TCRdb's table has in-frame clones only and misses some. The data contain approximately 290,000 clones, around 88% of them seen just once; the ten biggest clones take up around 0.84%. Sequenced sample: peripheral blood. All receptors come from a man younger than 40 with acute or convalescent COVID-19. Each CDR3 is given with its conserved first and last residue. D genes are given only for firm matches. Not all rows give a size; the values are once, few, many and, for expanded clones, a class.

V gene: TRBV5-4; D gene: TRBD2; clone size: NA; J gene: TRBJ2-5; CDR3 protein: CASSRGSGKAGKETQYF; CDR3 DNA: TGTGCCAGCAGCCGGGGGAGCGGGAAGGCGGGAAAAGAGACCCAGTACTTC
V gene: TRBV30; D gene: NA; clone size: NA; J gene: TRBJ2-3; CDR3 protein: CAWSLLGGTQYF; CDR3 DNA: TGTGCCTGGAGTTTGTTAGGGGGTACGCAGTATTTT
V gene: TRBV18; D gene: NA; clone size: NA; J gene: TRBJ1-6; CDR3 protein: CASSPPGGNRNSPLHF; CDR3 DNA: TGTGCCAGCTCACCACCGGGGGGAAATAGGAATTCACCCCTCCACTTT
V gene: TRBV6-5; D gene: NA; clone size: NA; J gene: TRBJ1-1; CDR3 protein: CASSIQGHQTEAFF; CDR3 DNA: TGTGCCAGCAGTATACAGGGCCACCAAACTGAAGCTTTCTTT
V gene: TRBV19; D gene: TRBD1; clone size: NA; J gene: TRBJ1-4; CDR3 protein: CASSPSKGQSTNEKLFF; CDR3 DNA: TGTGCCAGTAGTCCCAGCAAGGGACAGTCAACTAATGAAAAACTGTTTTTT
V gene: TRBV21-1; D gene: NA; clone size: NA; J gene: TRBJ1-1; CDR3 protein: CASSSPRKNRGHTEAFF; CDR3 DNA: TGTGCCAGCAGCTCACCGCGAAAGAACAGGGGGCACACTGAAGCTTTCTTT
V gene: TRBV5-1; D gene: TRBD1; clone size: NA; J gene: TRBJ1-1; CDR3 protein: CASSLGWDRQTNTEAFF; CDR3 DNA: TGCGCCAGCAGCTTGGGCTGGGACAGGCAGACGAACACTGAAGCTTTCTTT
V gene: TRBV6-1; D gene: NA; clone size: once; J gene: TRBJ1-5; CDR3 protein: CASSESRGARAYSNQPQHF; CDR3 DNA: TGTGCCAGCAGTGAATCCCGGGGTGCTAGGGCCTATAGCAATCAGCCCCAGCATTTT
V gene: TRBV28; D gene: TRBD2; clone size: NA; J gene: TRBJ2-1; CDR3 protein: CASRTSGTRYNEQFF; CDR3 DNA: TGTGCCAGCAGGACTTCCGGGACTAGATACAATGAGCAGTTCTTC
V gene: TRBV18; D gene: NA; clone size: NA; J gene: TRBJ1-5; CDR3 protein: CASSLQGRGQPQHF; CDR3 DNA: TGTGCCAGCTCACTTCAGGGCCGCGGTCAGCCCCAGCATTTT
V gene: TRBV16; D gene: NA; clone size: NA; J gene: TRBJ1-2; CDR3 protein: CASSQPSGGGGGYTF; CDR3 DNA: TGTGCCAGCAGCCAACCCTCGGGAGGGGGTGGAGGCTACACCTTC
V gene: TRBV6-5; D gene: NA; clone size: few; J gene: TRBJ1-2; CDR3 protein: CASSYRQQGYTF; CDR3 DNA: TGTGCCAGCAGTTACCGACAGCAAGGCTACACCTTC
V gene: TRBV30; D gene: TRBD1; clone size: NA; J gene: TRBJ2-7; CDR3 protein: CAWGTGYVSYEQYF; CDR3 DNA: TGTGCCTGGGGGACAGGGTATGTATCCTACGAGCAGTACTTC
V gene: TRBV18; D gene: TRBD2; clone size: NA; J gene: TRBJ2-3; CDR3 protein: CASSPSGGTTDTQYF; CDR3 DNA: TGTGCCAGCTCGCCTAGCGGGGGGACCACAGATACGCAGTATTTT
V gene: TRBV27; D gene: TRBD2; clone size: NA; J gene: TRBJ2-7; CDR3 protein: CASSPRLAAPYEQYF; CDR3 DNA: TGTGCCAGCAGTCCGAGACTAGCGGCTCCCTACGAGCAGTACTTC
V gene: TRBV28; D gene: TRBD1; clone size: NA; J gene: TRBJ1-2; CDR3 protein: CASGGQPPNYGYTF; CDR3 DNA: TGTGCCAGCGGGGGACAGCCTCCTAACTATGGCTACACCTTC
V gene: TRBV4-1; D gene: NA; clone size: once; J gene: TRBJ2-7; CDR3 protein: CASSQGSGTYTSYEQYF; CDR3 DNA: TGCGCCAGCAGCCAAGGTTCCGGGACATATACCTCCTACGAGCAGTACTTC
V gene: TRBV5-1; D gene: NA; clone size: NA; J gene: TRBJ2-7; CDR3 protein: CASSLAGQPFYEQYF; CDR3 DNA: TGCGCCAGCAGCTTGGCAGGACAGCCCTTCTACGAGCAGTACTTC
V gene: TRBV12-2; D gene: NA; clone size: NA; J gene: TRBJ1-5; CDR3 protein: CASRLARAGGRYGNQPQHF; CDR3 DNA: TGTGCAAGTCGCTTAGCGCGAGCAGGGGGCAGGTACGGTAATCAGCCCCAGCATTTT
V gene: TRBV27; D gene: TRBD1; clone size: NA; J gene: TRBJ1-4; CDR3 protein: CASSSLGTEEKLFF; CDR3 DNA: TGTGCCAGCAGTTCCCTGGGGACAGAAGAAAAACTGTTTTTT
V gene: TRBV4-2; D gene: TRBD1; clone size: few; J gene: TRBJ2-7; CDR3 protein: CASSHQGQGDNEQYF; CDR3 DNA: TGTGCCAGCAGCCACCAGGGACAGGGGGACAACGAGCAGTACTTC
V gene: TRBV28; D gene: NA; clone size: NA; J gene: TRBJ1-5; CDR3 protein: CASRRQVNQPQHF; CDR3 DNA: TGTGCCAGCAGACGGCAGGTCAATCAGCCCCAGCATTTT